The entry below describes one T cell receptor (beta chain). What it recognizes is unknown. The source of the sample is a study of Ad26.COV2.S vaccination and SARS-CoV-2 variants. Study background: This donor came from the COV1001 trial of Ad26.COV2.S. Donor got 5x10^10 or 1x10^11 viral particles of Ad26.COV2.S. Study-level findings and limits: Total T cell responses, in the TCR breadth and depth analyses, may have been underestimated.

As to treatment: roughly 18 received Ad26.COV2.S at low or high dose, single or two shots; several received placebo; per-sample allocation not given. Material that was analyzed had been drawn on day 63 after the first vaccine or placebo injection. TCRdb's table, derived via immunoSEQ multiplex PCR, lists solely in-frame clones and lacks some. The sample gives 300,000 to 350,000 clones, around 89% of which show up once; around 6.4% is in the top ten. The CDR3 is 14 amino acids. From germline, CDR1 is SGHVS and CDR2 FNYEAQ. Trimming cost V 5 bases and J 0 bases, with 10 bases left between them. This specimen was peripheral blood, taken in a trial of Ad26.COV2.S vaccine versus placebo. This TCR was sampled from a person aged 18 to 65 who received the Ad26.COV2.S COVID-19 vaccine or a placebo. The chain joins TRBV7-6 to TRBJ2-5; TRBD1 or TRBD2 may be the D gene (5 bases each). CDR3 protein: CASSPGTNQETQYF. The CDR3 nucleotides are TGTGCCAGCAGCCCCGGGACCAACCAAGAGACCCAGTACTTC.